Reported below is one TCR beta chain. Its specificity is not known. The germline CDR1 and CDR2 sequences are ENHRY and SYGVKD. CDR3 length equals 14 residues. V dropped 6 bases and J dropped 2 bases, with 14 bases sitting between them. This sample is drawn from a study of T cells in Graves' hyperthyroidism and ophthalmopathy. Study-level results: The model made its ophthalmopathy prediction, and onset followed a median roughly 6.5 months later.

Researchers took RNA transcripts and amplified the TCR beta CDR3 regions from them. First-round RT-PCR targeting the TCR CDR3 was performed with the HTBI primer set. TCRdb ran MiXCR on the multiplex PCR reads and lists one entry per CDR3 protein. Of about 570,000 distinct CDR3 sequences listed, around 42% are singletons. Each diagnosis was grounded in clinical symptoms, serum thyroxine and TRAb, thyroid ultrasound, and orbital computed tomography. The chain joins TRBV10-3 to TRBJ2-7, with D unresolved. The receptor comes from an adult woman with Graves' disease, either hyperthyroidism or ophthalmopathy (not recorded which). Input material: peripheral blood or thyroid tissue (not recorded which). The CDR3 DNA follows: TGTGCCATCAGGCCTGCTCTCTCCACCTACGAGCAGTACTTC. Protein product: CAIRPALSTYEQYF.